This T cell receptor beta chain is drawn from a study of Graves' ophthalmopathy and Graves' hyperthyroidism. Beta-chain TCR CDR3 regions were amplified from RNA transcripts. The first-round RT-PCR employed HTBI primers together with the Qiagen OneStep RT-PCR kit. A multiplex PCR was then performed as the second round. MiXCR was run by TCRdb on the multiplex PCR reads, yielding one entry per CDR3 protein. Of hundreds of thousands of distinct CDR3 sequences listed, about a fifth were seen once; the top ten hold approximately 7%. The CDR3 numbers 13 amino acids, ends counted. Germline CDR1 and CDR2: LGHDT and YNNKEL (reference sequence). PBMCs were obtained from roughly 9.4 ml of fresh peripheral blood. Concerning this clonotype: As the CDR3 is not closed by the conserved phenylalanine or tryptophan, this likely results from a read error. The limits of the CDR3 on the DNA are not certain, so only TCRdb's listed CDR3 is given.

This clonotype was obtained from a woman between 18 and 30 years old with stable Graves' hyperthyroidism. Some clones in this sample may be carry-over from other donors' samples. Input material: peripheral blood. V is TRBV3-1 and J is TRBJ1-2; TRBD1, the D gene given by the table, was not confirmed from the DNA. CDR3 protein: CASSQWGRDPTWS.